Listed below are T cell receptor beta chains from one sample, sequenced in a study of beta chain features in type 1 diabetes. The data were produced by immunoSEQ multiplex PCR, yet TCRdb's version contains in-frame clones alone and is incomplete. Of 600,000 to 750,000 clones listed, 12% were seen once; the top ten hold around 0.12%. Sequenced material: naive CD4+ T cells from blood. These receptors came from a man younger than 45 with type 1 diabetes. Each CDR3 is given with its conserved first and last residue. The D gene is left open where the match is weak. Clone size is given for some rows only: seen once, a few or many times, or a class if the clone is expanded.

v_gene,d_gene,j_gene,abundance,CDR3nt,CDR3aa
TRBV11-3,TRBD2,TRBJ2-4,few,TGTGCCAGCAGCCTAGGACTAGCCTTAGCCAAAAACATTCAGTACTTC,CASSLGLALAKNIQYF
TRBV7-2,-,TRBJ2-1,-,TGTGCCAGCAGCCAAGAGGCGATAGTCTACAATGAGCAGTTCTTC,CASSQEAIVYNEQFF
TRBV5-6,-,TRBJ2-7,few,TGTGCCAGCAGCTCTAGACAGATATCCATTATGAGCGAGCAGTACTTC,CASSSRQISIMSEQYF
TRBV27,-,TRBJ1-5,-,TGTGCCAGCAGTTTATCCAGGGTTGGCAATCAGCCCCAGCATTTT,CASSLSRVGNQPQHF
TRBV7-2,-,TRBJ1-5,-,TGTGCCAGCAGCCAACAAGATAGCAATCAGCCCCAGCATTTT,CASSQQDSNQPQHF
TRBV6-5,-,TRBJ2-7,-,TGTGCCAGCAGTTACGGCGGGAATTCCTACGAGCAGTACTTC,CASSYGGNSYEQYF
TRBV18,TRBD1,TRBJ2-5,-,TGTGCCAGCTCACCACCGGGACAGCAAGAGACCCAGTACTTC,CASSPPGQQETQYF
TRBV5-1,TRBD1,TRBJ1-1,few,TGCGCCAGCAGCTTACCTTCGGGACAGGGAAAAACTCTACATTCGCGCACTGAAGCTTTCTTT,CASSLPSGQGKTLHSRTEAFF
TRBV5-1,TRBD1,TRBJ1-4,-,TGCGCCAGCAGCTTTGGACAGGGAGCAACTAATGAAAAACTGTTTTTT,CASSFGQGATNEKLFF
TRBV7-9,TRBD2,TRBJ2-2,few,TGTGCCAGCAGTATCGGACTAGCGGGGACCGGGGAGCTGTTTTTT,CASSIGLAGTGELFF
TRBV7-2,-,TRBJ1-6,-,-,CASSGGTTFGSPLHF
TRBV7-2,TRBD2,TRBJ2-2,few,TGTGCCAGCAGCTTGCCGGGGGGCACCGGGGAGCTGTTTTTT,CASSLPGGTGELFF
TRBV5-1,-,TRBJ2-2,-,TGCGCCAGCAGCTTGGCGGGACAAAACACCGGGGAGCTGTTTTTT,CASSLAGQNTGELFF
TRBV2,-,TRBJ2-2,few,TGTGCCAGCGAGGCAGATAACACCGGGGAGCTGTTTTTT,CASEADNTGELFF
TRBV14,TRBD2,TRBJ2-1,-,TGTGCCAGCAGCCAAGATCGGGGACTAGCGGGGAGGAATGAGCAGTTCTTC,CASSQDRGLAGRNEQFF
TRBV5-1,-,TRBJ1-4,-,TGCGCCAGCAGCCGGACAGTTGGAAAAGAAAAACTGTTTTTT,CASSRTVGKEKLFF